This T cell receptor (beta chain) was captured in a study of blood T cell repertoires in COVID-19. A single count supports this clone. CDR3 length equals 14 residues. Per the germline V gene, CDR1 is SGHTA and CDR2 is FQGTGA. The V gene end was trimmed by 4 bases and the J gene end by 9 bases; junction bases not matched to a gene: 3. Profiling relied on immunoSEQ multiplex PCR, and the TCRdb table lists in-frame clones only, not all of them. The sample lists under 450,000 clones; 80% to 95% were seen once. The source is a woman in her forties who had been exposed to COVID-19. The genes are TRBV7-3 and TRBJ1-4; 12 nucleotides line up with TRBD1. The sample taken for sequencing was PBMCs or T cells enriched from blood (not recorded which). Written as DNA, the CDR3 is TGTGCCAGCAGCTCGGGACAGGGGGCACAAAAACTGTTTTTT. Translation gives CASSSGQGAQKLFF. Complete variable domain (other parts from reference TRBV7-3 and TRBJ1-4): GAGVSQTPSNKVTEKGKYVELRCDPISGHTALYWYRQSLGQGPEFLIYFQGTGAADDSGLPNDRFFAVRPEGSVSTLKIQRTERGDSAVYLCASSSGQGAQKLFFGSGTQLSVL.